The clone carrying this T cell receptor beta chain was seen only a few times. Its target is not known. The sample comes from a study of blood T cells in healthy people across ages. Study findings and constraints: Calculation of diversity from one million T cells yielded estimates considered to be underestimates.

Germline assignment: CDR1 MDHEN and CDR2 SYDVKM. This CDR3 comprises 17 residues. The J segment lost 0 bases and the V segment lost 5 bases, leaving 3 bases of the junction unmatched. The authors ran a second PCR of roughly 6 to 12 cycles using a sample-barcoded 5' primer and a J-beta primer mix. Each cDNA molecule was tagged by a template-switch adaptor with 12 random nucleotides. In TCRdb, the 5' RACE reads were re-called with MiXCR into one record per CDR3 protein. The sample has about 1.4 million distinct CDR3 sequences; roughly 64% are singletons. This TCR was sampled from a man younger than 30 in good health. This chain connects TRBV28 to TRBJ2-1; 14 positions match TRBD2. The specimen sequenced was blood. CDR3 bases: TGTGCCAGCAGTGCCGGGACTAGCGGGGGCTCCTACAATGAGCAGTTCTTC. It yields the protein CASSAGTSGGSYNEQFF.